This T cell receptor beta chain was sequenced during a study of tumor and adjacent non-tumor tissue in lung cancer. The template was RNA from unsorted bulk tissue. With respect to this clonotype: An end of the junction differs from the germline gene, which may be a read error.

The CDR3 consists of 14 residues. TCRbeta libraries were built with three rounds of nested PCR, modified from ARM-PCR. TCRdb re-derived calls from the multiplex PCR reads in MiXCR, one entry per CDR3 protein. The top ten clones hold 20% to 25% of a sample with fewer than 120,000 distinct CDR3 sequences, over 75% of them seen once. Specimen: lung tumor tissue. This sequence originates from a man aged 65 to 85 with non-small cell lung cancer. The chain is built from TRBV12-3 or TRBV12-4 and TRBJ1-6; 8 bases map to TRBD1. The CDR3 sequence is CANSRGQDNSSLHF. CDR3 DNA sequence: TGTGCCAACAGCCGGGGACAGGATAATTCATCCCTCCACTTT.